This T cell receptor beta chain was sequenced for a study of neoadjuvant anti-PD-1 for oral cavity cancer. Study information: Non-progressing patients received a fourth nivolumab dose near day 43, then surgery on days 50-56.

Notes on the study in general: After neoadjuvant nivolumab, PBMC T cell clonality was significantly higher in non-responders than responders. With a few patients per group, TCR findings need larger cohorts.

The CDR3 spans 15 residues. V dropped 0 bases and J dropped 7 bases, with 10 bases sitting between them. The germline gives CDR1 SGHAT, CDR2 FQNNGV. Details on this clone: Its target is not known.

Six replicates per PBMC sample, mostly from 450 to 600 ng of genomic DNA. Profiling relied on immunoSEQ multiplex PCR, and the TCRdb table lists in-frame clones only, not all of them. The sample holds about 42,000 clones; 75% to 80% are singletons and the top ten take around 4.4%. Time point in this sample: after neoadjuvant nivolumab, at surgical resection. The sequence was obtained from a person between 40 and 85 years old with oral cavity squamous cell carcinoma. The sequencing here drew on PBMCs, taken after nivolumab (anti-PD-1) treatment. The rearrangement links TRBV11-2 to TRBJ1-6, with D tentatively TRBD1 (5 bases). The chain's CDR3 is CASSLDPGHNSPLHF. The CDR3 coding sequence is TGTGCCAGCAGCTTAGATCCAGGGCACAATTCACCCCTCCACTTT.